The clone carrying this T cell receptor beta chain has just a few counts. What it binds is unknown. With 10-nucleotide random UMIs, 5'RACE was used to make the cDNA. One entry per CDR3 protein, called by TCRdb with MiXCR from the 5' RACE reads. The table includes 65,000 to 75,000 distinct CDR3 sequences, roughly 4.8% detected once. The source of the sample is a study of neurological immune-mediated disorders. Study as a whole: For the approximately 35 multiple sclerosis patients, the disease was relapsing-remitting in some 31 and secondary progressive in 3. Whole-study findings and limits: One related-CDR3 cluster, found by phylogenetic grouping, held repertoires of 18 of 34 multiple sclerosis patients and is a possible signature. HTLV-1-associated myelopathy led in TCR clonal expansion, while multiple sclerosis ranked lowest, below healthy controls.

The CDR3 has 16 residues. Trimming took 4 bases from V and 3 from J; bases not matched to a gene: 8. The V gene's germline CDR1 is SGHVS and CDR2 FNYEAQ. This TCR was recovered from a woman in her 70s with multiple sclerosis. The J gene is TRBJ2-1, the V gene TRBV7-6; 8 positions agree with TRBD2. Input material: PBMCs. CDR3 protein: CASSSGGGTLYNEQFF. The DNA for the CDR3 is TGTGCCAGCAGCTCGGGGGGGGGTACCCTCTACAATGAGCAGTTCTTC. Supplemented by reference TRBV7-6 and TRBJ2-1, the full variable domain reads GAGVSQSPRYKVTKRGQDVALRCDPISGHVSLYWYRQALGQGPEFLTYFNYEAQQDKSGLPNDRFSAERPEGSISTLTIQRTEQRDSAMYRCASSSGGGTLYNEQFFGPGTRLTVL.